This T cell receptor (beta chain) was retrieved from a study of cytomegalovirus exposure and HLA in healthy donors. Vbeta (60) and Jbeta (13) primers were used in the PCR. Using immunoSEQ multiplex PCR, the repertoire was profiled, and TCRdb retains in-frame clones only, with some absent. The table shows roughly 100,000 clones, with roughly 70% occurring only once. Whole-study results and caveats: Researchers catalogued around 150 TCR beta chains as cytomegalovirus-associated. Reports indicate that TCR beta sequences accurately predicted the HLA-A and HLA-B alleles of most subjects.

On this clone itself: What it recognizes is unknown.

Sequencing was performed on PBMCs. The TCR comes from a man between 40 and 49 years old in good health and CMV-seronegative.

The CDR3 protein is CASSLRPIRDSSTDTQYF. The DNA of the CDR3 is TGCGCCAGCAGCTTACGTCCTATCAGGGATTCTAGCACAGATACGCAGTATTTT. The gene calls are TRBV5-1 and TRBJ2-3, with D perhaps TRBD1 (5 bases). The germline gives CDR1 SGHRS, CDR2 YFSETQ. This CDR3 has 18 residues. Trimming took 2 bases from V and 0 from J, leaving 19 bases between them.